This T cell receptor beta chain was identified in a study of T-cell reconstitution after alpha-beta-depleted transplantation in children. Trimming removed 0 bases from V and 7 bases from J, with 13 bases in between. The germline V gene has CDR1 LGHNA and CDR2 YNFKEQ. The CDR3 totals 15 residues. Unique molecular identifiers featured in how the TCRbeta library was prepared. MiXCR was run by TCRdb on the PCR reads, yielding one entry per CDR3 protein. The table has a few hundred thousand distinct CDR3 sequences, around 20% seen once; the top ten hold about 3.8%. The receptor's source is a human donor who donated a stem cell graft to a child with acute myeloid leukemia. The chain recombines TRBV4-2 with TRBJ1-3, with D maybe TRBD1 (6 bases). The specimen was PBMCs from the stem cell graft donor, collected from the stem cell graft. The CDR3: CASSQDRGVLNTIYF. The CDR3 DNA is TGTGCCAGCAGCCAAGATAGGGGGGTTTTGAACACCATATATTTT.